This entry lists 30 T cell receptor beta chains sequenced from one sample in a study of cytomegalovirus exposure and HLA in healthy donors. 60 Vbeta and 13 Jbeta primers were used in PCR. Sequenced by immunoSEQ multiplex PCR; TCRdb stores in-frame clones only, minus some. In all, the sample yields 56,000 or so clones. The sequenced sample consisted of PBMCs. The source is a female donor in good health and CMV-seronegative.

This chain joins TRBV5-1 and TRBJ2-7; D is uncertain. The CDR3 length is 14 residues. Trimming removed 4 bases from V and 2 bases from J, with 13 bases in between. From germline, CDR1 is SGHRS and CDR2 YFSETQ. In nucleotides, the CDR3 is TGCGCCAGCAGCAGGAGTTCTAGGACCTACGAGCAGTACTTC. The encoded protein is CASSRSSRTYEQYF.

The chain has TRBV15 and TRBJ1-6, with D unresolved. The CDR3 runs to 15 residues. The germline V gene has CDR1 LNHNV and CDR2 YYDKDF (reference sequence). Trimming cost V 3 bases and J 0 bases, with 6 bases left between them. CDR3 protein: CATSSRSSYNSPLHF. The CDR3, as DNA: TGTGCCACCAGCAGCCGTAGCTCCTATAATTCACCCCTCCACTTT.

The chain couples TRBV14 to TRBJ1-2; 7 bases are a match to TRBD1. The CDR3 runs 12 residues. V shed 1 base and J 10 bases; nucleotides not matched to a gene: 3. Germline V lookup: CDR1 SGHDN, CDR2 FVKESK. The CDR3 coding sequence is TGTGCCAGCAGCCAAGCGGAGGGGGCCTACACCTTC. This translates into CASSQAEGAYTF.

The genes are TRBV6-5 and TRBJ1-5; TRBD1 matches 7 bases. Looked up from germline, CDR1 is MNHEY and CDR2 is SVGAGI. The ends lost 5 bases at V and 4 bases at J; junction bases unmatched: 8. This CDR3 spans 15 amino acids. The CDR3: CASSLTGPFNQPQHF. Written as DNA, the CDR3 is TGTGCCAGCAGTCTGACAGGGCCATTTAATCAGCCCCAGCATTTT.

The chain joins TRBV28 to TRBJ2-4; TRBD1 is a possible D gene (6 bases). V was pared by 8 bases and J by 5 bases, with 13 bases between. Germline loops: CDR1 MDHEN, CDR2 SYDVKM. This CDR3 comprises 13 residues. The CDR3 is CASYGTPQNIQYF. The CDR3 nucleotides are TGTGCCAGCTACGGGACACCCCAAAACATTCAGTACTTC.

As to this clone: This CDR3 is also generated by other DNA sequences in the sample. This rearrangement joins TRBV9 to TRBJ2-5, with 10 nucleotides matching TRBD1. Germline trimming cut 4 bases from V and 4 bases from J; bases unmatched to any gene: 4. The CDR3 is 14 amino acids. Per germline, CDR1 SGDLS and CDR2 YYNGEE. The CDR3 DNA is TGTGCCAGCAGCTCCGGACAGGGGGGAGAGACCCAGTACTTC. Its translation is CASSSGQGGETQYF.

The V and J genes are TRBV5-1 and TRBJ1-1, with D possibly matching TRBD1 (6 bases). The germline gives CDR1 SGHRS, CDR2 YFSETQ. V was pared by 4 bases and J by 4 bases, with 17 bases between. This CDR3 region has 15 residues. The CDR3 DNA reads as TGCGCCAGCAGCCCCTCCGGGGGGGCGAGCACTGAAGCTTTCTTT. This translates into CASSPSGGASTEAFF.

The rearrangement joins TRBV5-1 to TRBJ1-1, with 8 bases aligning to TRBD1. Trimming took 2 bases from V and 6 from J; bases not matched to a gene: 12. Germline CDR1 is SGHRS and CDR2 is YFSETQ. The CDR3 has 16 residues. CDR3 region: CASSFSLTGELSEAFF. DNA of the CDR3: TGCGCCAGCAGCTTTTCACTGACAGGGGAGCTCTCTGAAGCTTTCTTT.

This chain connects TRBV6-1 to TRBJ2-1; weak D call: TRBD2 (5 bases). The germline V gene has CDR1 MNHNS and CDR2 SASEGT. This CDR3 is 16 amino acids long. Trimming took off 0 bases at V and 3 bases at J, with 12 bases between the two ends. The CDR3 sequence is CASSEASDAYYNEQFF. The DNA of the CDR3 is TGTGCCAGCAGTGAAGCTAGCGATGCATACTACAATGAGCAGTTCTTC.

The J gene is TRBJ1-1, the V gene TRBV29-1, with TRBD1 as a possible D gene (6 bases). Germline values: CDR1 SQVTM, CDR2 ANQGSEA. The germline V and J ends were trimmed by 7 bases and 0 bases, with 12 bases remaining between them. This CDR3 region has 13 residues. The CDR3 nucleotides read TGCAGCGCGCTACAGGGAATGAACACTGAAGCTTTCTTT. It is translated as CSALQGMNTEAFF.

V is TRBV6-5 and J is TRBJ2-1, with 8 bases lining up with TRBD2. Germline values: CDR1 MNHEY, CDR2 SVGAGI. After removal of 2 bases from V and 4 bases from J, the junction contained 4 bases not matched to a gene. There are 15 residues in the CDR3. Here the CDR3 reads CASSYISGVYNEQFF. CDR3 in DNA: TGTGCCAGCAGTTACATTAGCGGGGTTTACAATGAGCAGTTCTTC.

This chain connects TRBV10-3 to TRBJ1-5; the match to TRBD1 covers 9 bases. V shed 4 bases, J shed 5 bases, and the junction held 3 bases outside the gene matches. The CDR3 loop spans 14 amino acids. Germline CDR1 ENHRY, CDR2 SYGVKD. CDR3 sequence reads: CAISGTGGYQPQHF. CDR3 sequence (DNA): TGTGCCATCAGTGGCACAGGGGGCTATCAGCCCCAGCATTTT.

The chain is built from TRBV11-3 and TRBJ2-7; 8 positions agree with TRBD1. The J segment lost 4 bases and the V segment lost 5 bases, leaving 13 bases of the junction unmatched. CDR3 length equals 16 residues. Germline CDR1 SGHNT, CDR2 YENEEA. The CDR3 here is CASSNPYPGQVYEQYF. CDR3 DNA: TGTGCCAGCAGCAATCCCTATCCGGGACAGGTGTACGAGCAGTACTTC.

The chain joins TRBV4-1 to TRBJ2-5; TRBD2 matches at 7 bases. The end of the DNA is better explained by TRBJ2-7, so the J call may be wrong. Germline V gene sequence: CDR1 MGHRA, CDR2 YSYEKL. This CDR3 spans 17 amino acids. The CDR3 sequence is CASSPRGGASGFYEQYF. CDR3 bases: TGCGCCAGCAGCCCCCGCGGCGGGGCTAGCGGTTTCTACGAGCAGTACTTC.

V usage is TRBV29-1 and J usage is TRBJ1-1; D not certain. This CDR3 contains 10 residues. Germline V gene lookup returns CDR1 SQVTM and CDR2 ANQGSEA. The V gene lost 0 bases and the J gene lost 10 bases, with 6 bases spanning the gap. The CDR3 nucleotides are TGCAGCGTTGAAGATATATCAGCTTTCTTT. Its translation is CSVEDISAFF.

Worth noting for this clone: A read error may account for a junction end that differs from germline. The genes are TRBV25-1 and TRBJ1-6, with D uncertain. Germline CDR1 is MGHDK and CDR2 is SYGVNS. CDR3 length: 13 amino acids. This CDR3 reads CASSRGGYSPLPF. The DNA for the CDR3 is TGTGCCAGCAGTCGGGGAGGGTATTCACCCCTCCCCTTT.

V is TRBV28 and J is TRBJ1-2, with D tentatively TRBD1 (5 bases). CDR1 is MDHEN, CDR2 SYDVKM, per germline. V was clipped by 5 bases and J by 8 bases, with 18 bases between them. There are 14 residues in the CDR3. The CDR3 coding sequence is TGTGCCAGCAGTCCCGACCTGGGCGGGGGGGGCTACACCTTC. Translating gives CASSPDLGGGGYTF.

The J gene is TRBJ2-7, the V gene TRBV29-1, with TRBD2 identical over 7 bases. V lost 6 bases to trimming and J lost 5 bases; unmatched junction nucleotides: 7. The CDR3 contains 12 residues. The germline CDR1 and CDR2 sequences are SQVTM and ANQGSEA. The DNA of the CDR3 is TGCAGCGTGCGGACTAGTCCCAACGAGCAGTACTTC. This codes for CSVRTSPNEQYF.

CDR3 in DNA: TGTGCCAGTAGTATTGCGGGAGAATTCTACGAGCAGTACTTC. Amino acid sequence: CASSIAGEFYEQYF. The chain is built from TRBV19 and TRBJ2-7, with 7 nucleotides matching TRBD2. Germline trimming cut 3 bases from V and 3 bases from J; bases unmatched to any gene: 5. Germline V gene data show CDR1 as LNHDA and CDR2 as SQIVND (reference sequence). The CDR3 length is 14 residues.

This rearrangement joins TRBV5-6 to TRBJ1-1; tentative D call: TRBD1 (6 bases). This CDR3 is 14 amino acids long. V shed 4 bases and J shed 0 bases, with 10 bases lying between them. Germline values: CDR1 SGHDT, CDR2 YYEEEE. The CDR3 coding sequence is TGTGCCAGCAGCCGAGGGGGAGTGAACACTGAAGCTTTCTTT. Translated, it gives CASSRGGVNTEAFF.

V and J are TRBV18 and TRBJ2-5, with D perhaps matching TRBD1 (5 bases). V lost 3 bases to trimming and J lost 4 bases, with 9 bases between them. Per germline, CDR1 KGHSH and CDR2 LQKENI. The CDR3 covers 13 residues. CDR3 amino acids: CASSPNQGETQYF. In DNA, the CDR3 is TGTGCCAGCTCACCGAACCAGGGAGAGACCCAGTACTTC.

The CDR3 sequence is CASSQSLDNEQFF. In DNA, the CDR3 is TGTGCCAGCTCGCAGTCCCTCGACAATGAGCAGTTCTTC. The chain couples TRBV18 to TRBJ2-1, with no clear D. Germline lookup yields CDR1 KGHSH and CDR2 LQKENI. The CDR3 length is 13 residues. V was trimmed by 6 bases and J by 5 bases, leaving 11 bases between them.

V usage is TRBV29-1 and J usage is TRBJ1-1, with D possibly being TRBD1 (6 bases). Trimming shortened V by 5 bases and J by 3 bases, and 10 bases separated the two germline ends. The CDR3 length is 12 residues. Germline assignment: CDR1 SQVTM and CDR2 ANQGSEA. CDR3 nucleotides: TGCAGCGTTTCGAGACAGGACACTGAAGCTTTCTTT. Translated: CSVSRQDTEAFF.

In the case of this clone: An end of the junction does not agree with germline; a read error may underlie this. The chain joins TRBV6-1 to TRBJ2-1; 10 bases fit TRBD1. Germline values: CDR1 MNHNS, CDR2 SASEGT. The CDR3 length is 15 residues. CDR3: CASNRDRGSDNEQFF. In DNA, the CDR3 is TGTGCCAGCAACAGGGACAGGGGCTCCGACAATGAGCAGTTCTTC.

This sequence joins TRBV5-4 and TRBJ2-1; tentative D call: TRBD1 (6 bases). CDR1 and CDR2 from the germline V gene are SGHNT and YYREEE (reference sequence). The CDR3 spans 14 residues. Trimming stripped 0 bases from V and 5 bases from J, with 9 bases between. CDR3 nucleotide sequence: TGTGCCAGCAGCTTGGTGGGGGCGGACAATGAGCAGTTCTTC. Amino acids: CASSLVGADNEQFF.

The chain carries TRBV30 and TRBJ2-5; D call uncertain. The V and J ends lost 0 bases and 5 bases respectively, with 7 bases between them. CDR3 length: 12 residues. Germline CDR1 GTSNPN, CDR2 SVGIG (reference sequence). The DNA for the CDR3 is TGTGCCTGGAGTGTACATTTCGAGACCCAGTACTTC. It is translated as CAWSVHFETQYF.

The CDR3 loop is CASSSRGSGPFF. The CDR3 coding sequence is TGTGCCAGCAGCAGCAGGGGTTCCGGACCTTTCTTT. This chain uses TRBV28 with TRBJ1-1; tentatively, D is TRBD1 (6 bases). Germline V gene sequence: CDR1 MDHEN, CDR2 SYDVKM. The CDR3 contains 12 residues. The ends were cut back, 6 bases at V and 12 bases at J, with 17 bases in the middle.

The chain joins TRBV7-6 to TRBJ1-5; perhaps TRBD1 as D (5 bases). Germline CDR1 and CDR2: SGHVS and FNYEAQ. The CDR3 consists of 16 residues. Trimming took 5 bases from V and 1 from J, leaving 15 bases between them. CDR3 protein: CASSLGGRGSNQPQHF. In DNA, the CDR3 is TGTGCCAGCAGCCTCGGGGGAAGAGGGAGCAATCAGCCCCAGCATTTT. Looking up the rest from reference TRBV7-6 and TRBJ1-5 gives the full variable domain: GAGVSQSPRYKVTKRGQDVALRCDPISGHVSLYWYRQALGQGPEFLTYFNYEAQQDKSGLPNDRFSAERPEGSISTLTIQRTEQRDSAMYRCASSLGGRGSNQPQHFGDGTRLSIL.

The genes are TRBV5-1 and TRBJ2-1; no definite D call. In germline, CDR1 is SGHRS, CDR2 YFSETQ. The V end lost 4 bases, the J end lost 2 bases, and 13 bases lay between the germline ends. There are 15 residues in the CDR3. CDR3 sequence: CASSQPPVTYNEQFF. CDR3 coding DNA: TGCGCCAGCAGCCAACCCCCGGTTACCTACAATGAGCAGTTCTTC.

In the case of this clone: The junction departs from germline at one end; a sequencing error may be responsible. The chain carries TRBV6-1 and TRBJ1-1; D call uncertain. From germline, CDR1 is MNHNS and CDR2 SASEGT. The CDR3 has 15 amino acids. CDR3 loop: CASSAARTSRTEDFF. The CDR3 coding sequence is TGTGCCAGCAGTGCAGCCAGGACGAGTCGGACTGAAGATTTCTTT.